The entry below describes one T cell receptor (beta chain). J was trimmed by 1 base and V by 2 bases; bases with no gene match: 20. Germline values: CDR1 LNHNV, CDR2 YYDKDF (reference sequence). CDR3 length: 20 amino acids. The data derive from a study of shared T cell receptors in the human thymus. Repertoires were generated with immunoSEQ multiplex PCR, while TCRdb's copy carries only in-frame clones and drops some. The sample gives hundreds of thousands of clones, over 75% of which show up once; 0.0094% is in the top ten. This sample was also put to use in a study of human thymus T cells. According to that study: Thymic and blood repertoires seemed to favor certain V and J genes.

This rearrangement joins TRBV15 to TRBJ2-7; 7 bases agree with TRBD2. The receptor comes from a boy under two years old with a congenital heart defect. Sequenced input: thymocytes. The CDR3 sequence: CATSRNGVAGTTIFSYEQYF. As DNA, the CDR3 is TGTGCCACCAGCAGAAATGGGGTAGCGGGTACGACCATCTTTTCCTACGAGCAGTACTTC.